The clone carrying this TCR beta chain was counted once. TCRdb analysed the reads with MiXCR anew, one entry per CDR3 protein. The data contain 560,000 or so distinct CDR3 sequences, 16% of them singletons. V trimming: 3 bases; J trimming: 0 bases; junction bases outside the gene matches: 6. The CDR3 length is 17 residues. Germline V gives CDR1 MDHEN, CDR2 SYDVKM. The data stem from a study of T cell repertoires in cytomegalovirus infection. Sequenced sample: CD8+ T cells from PBMCs. The V gene is TRBV28, the J gene TRBJ2-3; 10 bases align to TRBD2. This receptor was identified in a human donor in good health (CMV status not recorded). Some clones in this sample may be carry-over from other donors' samples. The CDR3 nucleotides read TGTGCCAGCAGTTTGGAGCGGGAGGGTTTTAGCACAGATACGCAGTATTTT. Translation gives CASSLEREGFSTDTQYF.